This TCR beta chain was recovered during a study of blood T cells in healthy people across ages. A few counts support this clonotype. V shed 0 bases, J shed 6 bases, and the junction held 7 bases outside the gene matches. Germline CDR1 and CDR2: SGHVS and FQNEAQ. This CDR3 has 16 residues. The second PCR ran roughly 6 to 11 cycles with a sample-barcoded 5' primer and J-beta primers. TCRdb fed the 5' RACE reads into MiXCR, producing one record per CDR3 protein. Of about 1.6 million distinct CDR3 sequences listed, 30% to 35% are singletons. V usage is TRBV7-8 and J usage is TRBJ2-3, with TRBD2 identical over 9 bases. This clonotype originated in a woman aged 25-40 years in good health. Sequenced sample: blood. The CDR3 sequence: CASSLAWVAGDDTQYF. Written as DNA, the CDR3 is TGTGCCAGCAGCTTAGCGTGGGTAGCGGGAGACGATACGCAGTATTTT.